This is a list of T cell receptor beta chains from one sample in a study of shared clonotypes between healthy human individuals. Assay: immunoSEQ multiplex PCR; the TCRdb copy retains only in-frame clones and omits some. This table has about 600,000 clones, less than 98% appearing once. Sequencing was performed on naive CD4+ T cells sorted from blood. The source of these receptors is a woman in her twenties or thirties in good health. The conserved cysteine and the conserved F or W are not part of the CDR3 here. The D gene is left open where the match is weak.

d_call	cdr3_length	j_call	v_call	cdr3_aa
.	12	TRBJ1-1	TRBV28	ASSLGHKNTEAF
TRBD2	12	TRBJ2-1	TRBV7-9	ASSFGLANYEQF
.	11	TRBJ1-3	TRBV27	ASSLSFGNTIY
.	12	TRBJ1-1	TRBV7-9	ASSPRLKNTEAF
.	13	TRBJ2-3	TRBV9	ASTPGRVGTDTQY
.	11	TRBJ1-1	TRBV2	ASRTRANTEAF
TRBD2	13	TRBJ2-7	TRBV5-5	ASSRGLAGVEEQY
TRBD1	14	TRBJ1-2	TRBV15	ATSRGGTDANYGYT
.	14	TRBJ2-3	TRBV5-5	ASSLETAISTDTQY
.	10	TRBJ1-4	TRBV2	ASSSSRGQLF
TRBD2	15	TRBJ2-2	TRBV5-1	ASSSRTSGSYTGELF
TRBD2	14	TRBJ2-7	TRBV7-6	ASSFLSSGGSYEQY
TRBD1	13	TRBJ2-3	TRBV28	ASDPDRGPTDTQY
TRBD2	16	TRBJ2-7	TRBV29-1	SAFHSGRARKSSYEQY
.	12	TRBJ1-2	TRBV28	ASSLSGGNYGYT
.	11	TRBJ2-2	TRBV27	ASRQLGTGELF
TRBD2	16	TRBJ2-7	TRBV4-1	ASSQVGLAGGIPYEQY
.	13	TRBJ1-5	TRBV5-1	ASSLAPGSNQPQH
TRBD1	11	TRBJ2-2	TRBV29-1	SAGQGRSGELF
.	11	TRBJ1-1	TRBV7-9	ASSPDQFTEAF
TRBD1	13	TRBJ2-7	TRBV28	ASSLTGTGAYEQY
TRBD2	13	TRBJ2-5	TRBV27	ASSTSGRAPETQY
.	12	TRBJ2-3	TRBV4-1	ASSRLGNTDTQY
TRBD1	12	TRBJ2-7	TRBV2	ASSSRQGPYEQY
TRBD2	14	TRBJ2-1	TRBV28	ASIGRGGPRDNEQF
.	14	TRBJ2-1	TRBV9	ASSLQTGVEFNEQF
.	10	TRBJ2-7	TRBV12-2	KGTIQPYEQY
TRBD2	19	TRBJ2-1	TRBV28	ASTLPTRTSGIRISYNEQF
.	12	TRBJ1-1	TRBV11-2	ASSFAGVNTEAF
.	14	TRBJ2-7	TRBV27	ASSPRLRASSYEQY
.	12	TRBJ2-7	TRBV5-1	ASSLSGDPYEQY
.	14	TRBJ2-5	TRBV6-5	ASSYSASRAQETQY
TRBD2	11	TRBJ2-3	TRBV6-1	ASRLAGVDTQY
.	13	TRBJ1-1	TRBV28	ASSPPRSMNTEAF
TRBD1	12	TRBJ2-7	TRBV6-5	ASSQTGVSYEQY
.	12	TRBJ2-2	TRBV2	ASSESVDTGELF
.	11	TRBJ1-2	TRBV5-1	ASSPTDVYGYT
.	11	TRBJ2-3	TRBV27	ASSLVFTDTQY
TRBD2	12	TRBJ2-7	TRBV2	ATRRGLAVHEQY
.	10	TRBJ2-3	TRBV7-9	AGGTSTDTQY
.	15	TRBJ1-5	TRBV5-5	ASSLAPFFSSNQPQH
.	10	TRBJ2-1	TRBV2	ASSLKGNEQF
TRBD2	15	TRBJ2-1	TRBV30	AWSGGLAGVPYNEQF
.	10	TRBJ2-7	TRBV28	ASGGGLDEQY
TRBD1	11	TRBJ1-2	TRBV7-2	ASSGQGVDGYT
.	11	TRBJ1-1	TRBV5-1	ASSLAGETEAF
TRBD2	14	TRBJ2-5	TRBV9	ASSASGTSFLETQY
.	13	TRBJ1-3	TRBV5-5	ASSLARSSGNTIY
TRBD2	11	TRBJ2-1	TRBV11-2	ASSPGLAGAQF
TRBD1	13	TRBJ1-2	TRBV9	ASSVGDRDNYGYT
TRBD1	13	TRBJ2-3	TRBV7-9	ASSSGGAMTDTQY